The 10 T cell receptor beta chains listed next were all sequenced from one sample in a study of T cell changes during pregnancy in multiple sclerosis. Clones were read by immunoSEQ multiplex PCR, and TCRdb kept only the in-frame ones, dropping some. The table records 70,000 to 75,000 clones, about 85% of them present only once. The specimen was peripheral blood, collected before pregnancy. These receptors were collected from a female donor with multiple sclerosis, enrolled in a pregnancy study.

V usage is TRBV7-2 and J usage is TRBJ2-5; 7 bases match TRBD2. V was pared by 5 bases and J by 2 bases, with 8 bases of the junction left unmatched. There are 15 residues in the CDR3. CDR1 SGHTA and CDR2 FQGNSA come from the germline V gene. This chain's CDR3 is CASSLAAGEQETQYF. The DNA of the CDR3 is TGTGCCAGCAGCCTGGCGGCGGGGGAACAAGAGACCCAGTACTTC.

The chain employs TRBV5-1 and TRBJ1-3; 12 positions agree with TRBD1. The CDR3 length is 15 residues. In germline, CDR1 is SGHRS, CDR2 YFSETQ. J gave up 6 bases and V 2 bases, and 3 bases lay outside the gene matches. The CDR3 bases are TGCGCCAGCAGCTTTGAGGGACAGGGGGCAAACACCATATATTTT. Translated: CASSFEGQGANTIYF.

The chain joins TRBV9 to TRBJ2-7; 10 bases agree with TRBD2. CDR1 SGDLS and CDR2 YYNGEE come from the germline V gene. The CDR3 is 15 amino acids. Trimming removed 0 bases from V and 3 bases from J; junction bases left unmatched: 3. The CDR3 loop is CASSVGTSGLYEQYF. CDR3 bases: TGTGCCAGCAGCGTAGGGACTAGCGGCCTCTACGAGCAGTACTTC.

A single count supports this clone. This chain joins TRBV19 and TRBJ1-4; D gene uncertain. Germline V gene lookup returns CDR1 LNHDA and CDR2 SQIVND (reference sequence). The CDR3 contains 15 residues. V shed 4 bases and J shed 2 bases, with 11 bases lying between them. The CDR3 loop reads CASSRATGTNEKLFF. CDR3 DNA: TGTGCCAGTAGTAGGGCAACTGGGACTAATGAAAAACTGTTTTTT.

The chain joins TRBV30 to TRBJ1-4; TRBD1 matches 7 bases. Germline trimming cut 8 bases from V and 5 bases from J; bases unmatched to any gene: 2. The CDR3 runs 11 residues. The V gene's germline CDR1 is GTSNPN and CDR2 SVGIG (reference sequence). CDR3 nucleotide sequence: TGTGCCCGACAGGGAAATGAAAAACTGTTTTTT. This translates into CARQGNEKLFF.

The chain combines TRBV7-9 with TRBJ1-2; 7 bases are a match to TRBD1. The CDR3 contains 16 residues. Germline loops: CDR1 SEHNR, CDR2 FQNEAQ (reference sequence). Germline trimming cut 0 bases from V and 4 bases from J; bases unmatched to any gene: 8. The CDR3 spells CASSLAPRDRVYGYTF. The CDR3 nucleotides read TGTGCCAGCAGCTTAGCGCCCCGGGACAGAGTCTATGGCTACACCTTC.

The genes are TRBV4-3 and TRBJ1-2, with no clear D. Per the germline V gene, CDR1 is LGHNA and CDR2 is YSLEER. Trimming shortened V by 0 bases and J by 4 bases, and 15 bases separated the two germline ends. There are 16 residues in the CDR3. In DNA form, the CDR3 reads TGCGCCAGCAGCCAAGATTATAAGGGAGCGGGCTATGGCTACACCTTC. This encodes CASSQDYKGAGYGYTF.

The chain carries TRBV30 and TRBJ2-1, with 7 bases lining up with TRBD2. CDR3 size: 13 residues. Germline trimming cut 2 bases from V and 10 bases from J; bases unmatched to any gene: 8. Germline V gene data show CDR1 as GTSNPN and CDR2 as SVGIG (reference sequence). CDR3 protein: CAWSNGGRREQFF. The CDR3 DNA reads TGTGCCTGGAGTAACGGGGGGAGGAGGGAGCAGTTCTTC.

The CDR3 coding sequence is TGTGCCAGCAGCTTAGCTGGTCGCGGCGGATATAGCAATCAGCCCCAGCATTTT. Translating it yields CASSLAGRGGYSNQPQHF. The chain has TRBV7-8 and TRBJ1-5, with no clear D. The CDR3 runs 18 residues. Germline CDR1 is SGHVS and CDR2 is FQNEAQ. V was shortened by 0 bases and J by 0 bases, with 15 bases between the two germline ends.

V is TRBV6-1 and J is TRBJ1-1; D is ambiguous. The CDR3 sequence is 13 residues long. Trimming removed 3 bases at V and 10 bases at J, with 15 bases between. Germline CDR1 is MNHNS and CDR2 is SASEGT. In DNA, the CDR3 is TGTGCCAGCAGTGAGGGGAGTCAGTTATCAGCTTTCTTT. This sequence encodes CASSEGSQLSAFF.